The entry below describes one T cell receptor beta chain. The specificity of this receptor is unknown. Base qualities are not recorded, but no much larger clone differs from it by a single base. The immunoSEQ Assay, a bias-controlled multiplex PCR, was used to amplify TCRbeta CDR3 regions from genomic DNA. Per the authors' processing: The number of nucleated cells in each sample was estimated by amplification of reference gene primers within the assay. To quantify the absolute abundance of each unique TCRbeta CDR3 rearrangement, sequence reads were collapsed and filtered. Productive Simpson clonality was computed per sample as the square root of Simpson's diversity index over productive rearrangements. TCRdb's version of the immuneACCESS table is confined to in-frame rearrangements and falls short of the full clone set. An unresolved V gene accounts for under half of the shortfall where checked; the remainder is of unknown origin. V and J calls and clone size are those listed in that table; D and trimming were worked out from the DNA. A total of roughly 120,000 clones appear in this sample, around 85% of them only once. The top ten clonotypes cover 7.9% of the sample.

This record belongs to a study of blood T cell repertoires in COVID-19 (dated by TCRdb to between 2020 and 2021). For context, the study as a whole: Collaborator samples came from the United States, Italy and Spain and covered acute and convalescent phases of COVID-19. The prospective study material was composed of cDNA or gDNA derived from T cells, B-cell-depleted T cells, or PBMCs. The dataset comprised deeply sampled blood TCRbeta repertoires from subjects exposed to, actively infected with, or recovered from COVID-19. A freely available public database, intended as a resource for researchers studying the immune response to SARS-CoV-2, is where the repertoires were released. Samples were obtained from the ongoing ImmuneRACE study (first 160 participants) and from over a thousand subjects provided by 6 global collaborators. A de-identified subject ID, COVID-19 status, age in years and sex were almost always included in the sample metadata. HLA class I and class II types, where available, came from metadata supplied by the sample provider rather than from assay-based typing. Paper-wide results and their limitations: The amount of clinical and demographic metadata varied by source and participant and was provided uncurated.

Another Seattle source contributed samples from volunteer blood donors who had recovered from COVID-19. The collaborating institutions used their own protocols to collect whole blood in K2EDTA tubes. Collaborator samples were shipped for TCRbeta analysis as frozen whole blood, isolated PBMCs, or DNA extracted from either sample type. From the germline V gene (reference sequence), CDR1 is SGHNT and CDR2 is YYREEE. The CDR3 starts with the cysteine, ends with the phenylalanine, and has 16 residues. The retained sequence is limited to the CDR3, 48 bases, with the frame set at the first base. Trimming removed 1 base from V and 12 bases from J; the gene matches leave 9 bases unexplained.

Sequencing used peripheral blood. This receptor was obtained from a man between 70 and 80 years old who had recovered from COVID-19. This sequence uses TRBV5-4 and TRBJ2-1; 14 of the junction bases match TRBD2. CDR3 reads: CASSLIGTSGSIVQFF. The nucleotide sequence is TGTGCCAGCAGCTTGATAGGGACTAGCGGGAGTATAGTGCAGTTCTTC.